This TCR beta chain was identified during a study of T-cell reconstitution after alpha-beta-depleted transplantation in children. CDR3 size: 15 residues. Germline CDR1 and CDR2: GTSNPN and SVGIG (reference sequence). V was shortened by 2 bases and J by 7 bases, with 20 bases between the two germline ends. Unique molecular identifiers featured in how the TCRbeta library was prepared. TCRdb re-analysed the PCR reads in MiXCR, keeping a single row per CDR3 protein. Among about 340,000 distinct CDR3 sequences listed, roughly 15% were seen once. The sequencing used PBMCs, collected from the stem cell graft. The sequence came from a human donor who donated a stem cell graft to a child with Fanconi anemia. The V call is TRBV30, the J call TRBJ1-2, with D perhaps matching TRBD1 (5 bases). The CDR3: CAWSLREGLLSGYTF. The CDR3 bases are TGTGCCTGGAGTCTCCGGGAGGGGTTACTCTCTGGCTACACCTTC.